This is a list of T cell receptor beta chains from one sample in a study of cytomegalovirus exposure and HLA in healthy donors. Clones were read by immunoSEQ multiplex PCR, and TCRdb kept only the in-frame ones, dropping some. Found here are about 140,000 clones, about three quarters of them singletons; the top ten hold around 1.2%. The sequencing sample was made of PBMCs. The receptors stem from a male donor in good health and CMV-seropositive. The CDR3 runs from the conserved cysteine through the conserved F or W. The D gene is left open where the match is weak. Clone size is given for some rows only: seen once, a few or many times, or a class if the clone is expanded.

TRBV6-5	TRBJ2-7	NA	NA	CASSYVGSAGSEQYF	TGTGCCAGCAGTTACGTGGGCTCGGCGGGATCCGAGCAGTACTTC
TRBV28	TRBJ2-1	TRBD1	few	CASRNPGQRTEFF	TGTGCCAGCAGAAATCCGGGACAGCGAACGGAGTTCTTC
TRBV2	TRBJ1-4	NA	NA	CASSEDSATNEKLFF	TGTGCCAGCAGTGAGGACAGTGCAACTAATGAAAAACTGTTTTTT
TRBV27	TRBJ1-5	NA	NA	CASSSGRVYQPQHF	TGTGCCAGCAGTAGTGGCAGGGTGTATCAGCCCCAGCATTTT
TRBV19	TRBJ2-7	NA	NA	CASSIGTGDYEQYF	TGTGCCAGTAGTATAGGGACGGGAGATTACGAGCAGTACTTC
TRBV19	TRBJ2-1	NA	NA	CASSFDTYNEQFF	TGTGCCAGTAGTTTCGACACTTACAATGAGCAGTTCTTC
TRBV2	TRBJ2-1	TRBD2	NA	CASSEVSGGAPEQFF	TGTGCCAGCAGTGAAGTTAGCGGGGGGGCCCCTGAGCAGTTCTTC
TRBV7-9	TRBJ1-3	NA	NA	CASRTHRGSGNTIYF	TGTGCCAGCAGAACCCACCGGGGCTCTGGAAACACCATATATTTT
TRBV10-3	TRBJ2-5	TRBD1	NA	CAISETGVRKTQYF	TGTGCCATCAGTGAAACAGGGGTAAGGAAGACCCAGTACTTC
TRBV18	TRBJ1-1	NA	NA	CASSQSTRAEAFF	TGTGCCAGCTCACAGAGTACGCGCGCTGAAGCTTTCTTT
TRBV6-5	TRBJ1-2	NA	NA	CASSYQEAGYGYTF	TGTGCCAGCAGTTATCAGGAGGCCGGCTATGGCTACACCTTC
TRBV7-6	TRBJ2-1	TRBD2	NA	CASSLAGGGRAKYNEQFF	TGTGCCAGCAGCTTAGCAGGGGGCGGGAGGGCGAAATACAATGAGCAGTTCTTC
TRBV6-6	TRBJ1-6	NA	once	CASSPGPGLSPLHF	TGTGCCAGCAGCCCGGGCCCAGGGCTTTCACCCCTCCACTTT
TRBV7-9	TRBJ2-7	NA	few	CASSFNYEQYF	TGTGCCAGCAGCTTTAACTACGAGCAGTACTTC
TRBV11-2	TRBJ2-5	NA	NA	CASSLGTRELQETQYF	TGTGCCAGCAGCTTAGGTACGAGGGAGCTCCAAGAGACCCAGTACTTC